Given below is one T cell receptor beta chain in context. V was shortened by 10 bases and J by 0 bases, with 15 bases between the two germline ends. CDR3 length: 14 residues. The sample is drawn from a study of metastatic and nonmetastatic thyroid tumors. With MiXCR, TCRdb called clones anew from the PCR reads. This sample has tens of thousands of clones, with 20% found just once. Prior to thyroid surgery, none of the patients had received any treatment. The sequenced sample consisted of blood. This sequence joins TRBV12-3 or TRBV12-4 and TRBJ1-1; weak D call: TRBD1 (5 bases). The TCR comes from a female donor with papillary thyroid cancer or a benign thyroid nodule (not recorded which). Some clones in this sample may be carry-over from other donors' samples. The CDR3 bases are TGTGCCATAAGGCGGGGGGACTTGAACACTGAAGCTTTCTTT. As protein: CAIRRGDLNTEAFF.